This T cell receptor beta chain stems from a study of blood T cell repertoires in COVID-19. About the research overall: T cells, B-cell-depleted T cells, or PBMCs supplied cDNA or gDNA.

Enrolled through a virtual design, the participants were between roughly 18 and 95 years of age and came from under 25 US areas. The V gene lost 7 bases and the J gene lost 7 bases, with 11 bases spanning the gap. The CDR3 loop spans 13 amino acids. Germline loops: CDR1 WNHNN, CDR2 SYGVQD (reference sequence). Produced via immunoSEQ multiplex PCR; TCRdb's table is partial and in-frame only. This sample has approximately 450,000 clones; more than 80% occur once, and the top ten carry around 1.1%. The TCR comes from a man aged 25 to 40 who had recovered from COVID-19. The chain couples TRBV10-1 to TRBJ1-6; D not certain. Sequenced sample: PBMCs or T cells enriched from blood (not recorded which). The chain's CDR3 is CASKSGWNSPLHF. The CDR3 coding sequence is TGCGCCAGCAAATCCGGGTGGAATTCACCCCTCCACTTT.